The clone carrying this TCR beta chain was observed a handful of times. Antigen: not known. The data originate from a study of beta chain features in type 1 diabetes. Germline-derived CDR1 and CDR2 are MNHEY and SVGAGI. J was trimmed by 4 bases and V by 8 bases; bases with no gene match: 9. The CDR3 runs 14 residues. Expressed TCRB transcripts were sequenced because the entire RNA isolate underwent reverse transcription. TCRdb keeps only in-frame clones here, not all; method: immunoSEQ multiplex PCR. The repertoire has 640,000 or so clones, roughly 12% of them found once; the top ten carry less than 0.025%. Findings of the study overall: Among all four CD4+ subsets, Type 1 diabetes patients had TCRB CDR3s that were moderately but significantly shorter.

The chain employs TRBV6-5 and TRBJ1-2, with TRBD1 matching 8 bases. Sequenced: naive CD4+ T cells from blood. The receptor was isolated from a man aged 18 to 29 with type 1 diabetes. This CDR3 reads CASGPGTGVYGYTF. The DNA of the CDR3 is TGTGCCAGCGGTCCGGGGACAGGCGTCTATGGCTACACCTTC.